This T cell receptor beta chain was captured by sequencing in a study of blood T cell repertoires in COVID-19. Study as a whole: COVID-19 samples collected from the United States, Italy and Spain covered acute and convalescent phases. From T cells, B-cell-depleted T cells, or PBMCs came the material, which was cDNA or gDNA.

Per germline, CDR1 MNHEY and CDR2 SVGEGT. This CDR3 is 17 amino acids long. J lost 0 bases, V lost 2 bases, and 10 bases had no gene match. In the authors' workflow: Nucleated cell counts were estimated from reference gene primer amplification. The table came from immunoSEQ multiplex PCR; TCRdb's copy has only in-frame clones and leaves some out. V and J calls plus clone size are reproduced from that table; the DNA served to infer D and trimming. The sample includes roughly 70,000 clones, around 86% of them seen just once. Material for sequencing was peripheral blood. The chain combines TRBV6-2 or TRBV6-3 with TRBJ2-7; 7 bases match TRBD2. The TCR was taken from a man aged 50 or older with active COVID-19. The CDR3 protein is CASSYPPLAASSYEQYF. The CDR3 DNA follows: TGTGCCAGCAGTTACCCCCCCCTAGCGGCGAGCTCCTACGAGCAGTACTTC.